This T cell receptor beta chain was profiled in a study of Ad26.COV2.S vaccination and SARS-CoV-2 variants. Regarding the study as a whole: Vaccinees and placebo recipients showed similar non-spike TCR breadth. Analyses that measured TCR breadth and depth may have underestimated total T cell responses.

As to treatment: roughly 20 received Ad26.COV2.S at low or high dose, single or two shots; 5 received placebo; per-sample allocation not given. It was on day 63 after the first vaccine or placebo injection that samples were taken. Built on an Ad26 vector, the vaccine expressed Wuhan-strain SARS-CoV-2 spike. The method was immunoSEQ multiplex PCR; TCRdb's version includes in-frame clones alone and lacks a portion of them. The sample carries roughly 680,000 clones, around 90% recorded once. CDR1 and CDR2 (germline): LNHDA, SQIVND (reference sequence). This CDR3 has 15 residues. The V and J ends lost 1 base and 5 bases, in that order; junction bases with no gene match: 5. As concerns this clone: Its antigen is still unknown.

This specimen consisted of peripheral blood, obtained in a trial of Ad26.COV2.S vaccine versus placebo. The chain couples TRBV19 to TRBJ2-7; 10 nucleotides line up with TRBD2. The TCR comes from a person between 18 and 60 years old who received the Ad26.COV2.S COVID-19 vaccine or a placebo. Written as DNA, the CDR3 is TGTGCCAGTAGTATAGCGACTAGCGGGTCCAACGAGCAGTACTTC. Its translation: CASSIATSGSNEQYF.